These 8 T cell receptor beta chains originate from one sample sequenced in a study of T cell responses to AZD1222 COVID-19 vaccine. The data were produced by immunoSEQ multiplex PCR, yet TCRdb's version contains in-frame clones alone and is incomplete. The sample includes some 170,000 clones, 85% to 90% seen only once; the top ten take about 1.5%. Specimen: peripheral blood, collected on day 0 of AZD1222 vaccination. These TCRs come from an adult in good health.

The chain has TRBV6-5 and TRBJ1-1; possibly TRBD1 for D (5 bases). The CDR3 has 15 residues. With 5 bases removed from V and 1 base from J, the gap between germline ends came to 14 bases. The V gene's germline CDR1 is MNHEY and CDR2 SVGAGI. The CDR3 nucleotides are TGTGCCAGCAGTAGTATAAGACAGAGGAACACTGAAGCTTTCTTT. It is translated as CASSSIRQRNTEAFF.

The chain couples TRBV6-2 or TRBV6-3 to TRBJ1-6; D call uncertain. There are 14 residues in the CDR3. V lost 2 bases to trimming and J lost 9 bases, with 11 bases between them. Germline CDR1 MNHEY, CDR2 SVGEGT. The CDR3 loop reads CASSYGGSRSPLHF. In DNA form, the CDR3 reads TGTGCCAGCAGTTACGGCGGTTCACGTTCACCCCTCCACTTT.

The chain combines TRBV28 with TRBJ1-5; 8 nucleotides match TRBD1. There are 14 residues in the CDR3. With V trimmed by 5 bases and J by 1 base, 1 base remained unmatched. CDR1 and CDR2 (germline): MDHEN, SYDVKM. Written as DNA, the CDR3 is TGTGCCAGCAGTCGGGACAGGAGCAATCAGCCCCAGCATTTT. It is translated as CASSRDRSNQPQHF. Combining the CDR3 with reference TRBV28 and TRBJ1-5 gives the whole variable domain DVKVTQSSRYLVKRTGEKVFLECVQDMDHENMFWYRQDPGLGLRLIYFSYDVKMKEKGDIPEGYSVSREKKERFSLILESASTNQTSMYLCASSRDRSNQPQHFGDGTRLSIL.

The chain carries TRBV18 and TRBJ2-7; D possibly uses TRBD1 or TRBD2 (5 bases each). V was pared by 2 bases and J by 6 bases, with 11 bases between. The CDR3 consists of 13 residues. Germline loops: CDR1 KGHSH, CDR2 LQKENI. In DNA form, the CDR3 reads TGTGCCAGCTCACCAAACGAGGGGTCCGAGCAGTACGTC. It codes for CASSPNEGSEQYV.

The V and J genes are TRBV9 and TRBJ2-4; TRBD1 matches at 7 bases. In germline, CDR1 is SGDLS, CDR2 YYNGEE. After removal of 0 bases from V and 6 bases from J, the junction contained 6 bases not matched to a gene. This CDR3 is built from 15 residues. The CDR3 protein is CASSVGRTGLNIQYF. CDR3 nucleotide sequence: TGTGCCAGCAGCGTAGGGAGGACAGGTCTAAACATTCAGTACTTC.

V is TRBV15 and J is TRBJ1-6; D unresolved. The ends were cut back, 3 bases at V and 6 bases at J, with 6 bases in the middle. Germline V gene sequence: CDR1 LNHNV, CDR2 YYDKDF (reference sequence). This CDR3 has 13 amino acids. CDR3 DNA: TGTGCCACCAGCAGCTCCGCTAATTCACCCCTCCACTTT. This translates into CATSSSANSPLHF.

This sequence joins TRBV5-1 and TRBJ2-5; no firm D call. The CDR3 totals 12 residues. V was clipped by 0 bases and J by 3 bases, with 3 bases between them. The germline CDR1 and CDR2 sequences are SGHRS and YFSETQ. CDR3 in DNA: TGCGCCAGCAGCTTGGGAAAAGAGACCCAGTACTTC. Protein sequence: CASSLGKETQYF.

In nucleotides, the CDR3 is TGTGCCAGCAGTTGGGGTGGGACTAGCGCCGGGGAGCTGTTTTTT. It translates to CASSWGGTSAGELFF. The chain recombines TRBV6-5 with TRBJ2-2; 10 bases map to TRBD2. After removal of 4 bases from V and 6 bases from J, the junction contained 5 bases not matched to a gene. This CDR3 is 15 amino acids long. The germline V gene has CDR1 MNHEY and CDR2 SVGAGI.